The T cell receptor beta chain described here comes from a study of blood T cell repertoires in COVID-19. Study information: Specimens from acute and convalescent COVID-19 originated in the United States, Italy and Spain. PBMCs, B-cell-depleted T cells, or T cells were the source of the cDNA or gDNA that made up the material.

Original data processing: Estimation of nucleated cell counts relied on the amplification of reference gene primers. TCRdb's table, derived via immunoSEQ multiplex PCR, lists solely in-frame clones and lacks some. V and J calls and clone size are given by that table; D and trimming were obtained from the DNA. Of some 230,000 clones detected, roughly 90% appear once; the ten largest clones hold approximately 2.1%. This CDR3 is 16 amino acids long. The J segment lost 5 bases and the V segment lost 3 bases, leaving 6 bases of the junction unmatched. Germline CDR1 is KGHDR and CDR2 is SFDVKD. The clonotype was recovered from a man aged 25 to 45 who had recovered from COVID-19. V usage is TRBV24-1 and J usage is TRBJ2-2, with TRBD1 matching 9 bases. Sequencing was carried out using peripheral blood. CDR3 in amino acids: CATSDDLTGGTGELFF. Here the CDR3 DNA reads TGTGCCACCAGTGATGACCTGACAGGGGGAACCGGGGAGCTGTTTTTT.